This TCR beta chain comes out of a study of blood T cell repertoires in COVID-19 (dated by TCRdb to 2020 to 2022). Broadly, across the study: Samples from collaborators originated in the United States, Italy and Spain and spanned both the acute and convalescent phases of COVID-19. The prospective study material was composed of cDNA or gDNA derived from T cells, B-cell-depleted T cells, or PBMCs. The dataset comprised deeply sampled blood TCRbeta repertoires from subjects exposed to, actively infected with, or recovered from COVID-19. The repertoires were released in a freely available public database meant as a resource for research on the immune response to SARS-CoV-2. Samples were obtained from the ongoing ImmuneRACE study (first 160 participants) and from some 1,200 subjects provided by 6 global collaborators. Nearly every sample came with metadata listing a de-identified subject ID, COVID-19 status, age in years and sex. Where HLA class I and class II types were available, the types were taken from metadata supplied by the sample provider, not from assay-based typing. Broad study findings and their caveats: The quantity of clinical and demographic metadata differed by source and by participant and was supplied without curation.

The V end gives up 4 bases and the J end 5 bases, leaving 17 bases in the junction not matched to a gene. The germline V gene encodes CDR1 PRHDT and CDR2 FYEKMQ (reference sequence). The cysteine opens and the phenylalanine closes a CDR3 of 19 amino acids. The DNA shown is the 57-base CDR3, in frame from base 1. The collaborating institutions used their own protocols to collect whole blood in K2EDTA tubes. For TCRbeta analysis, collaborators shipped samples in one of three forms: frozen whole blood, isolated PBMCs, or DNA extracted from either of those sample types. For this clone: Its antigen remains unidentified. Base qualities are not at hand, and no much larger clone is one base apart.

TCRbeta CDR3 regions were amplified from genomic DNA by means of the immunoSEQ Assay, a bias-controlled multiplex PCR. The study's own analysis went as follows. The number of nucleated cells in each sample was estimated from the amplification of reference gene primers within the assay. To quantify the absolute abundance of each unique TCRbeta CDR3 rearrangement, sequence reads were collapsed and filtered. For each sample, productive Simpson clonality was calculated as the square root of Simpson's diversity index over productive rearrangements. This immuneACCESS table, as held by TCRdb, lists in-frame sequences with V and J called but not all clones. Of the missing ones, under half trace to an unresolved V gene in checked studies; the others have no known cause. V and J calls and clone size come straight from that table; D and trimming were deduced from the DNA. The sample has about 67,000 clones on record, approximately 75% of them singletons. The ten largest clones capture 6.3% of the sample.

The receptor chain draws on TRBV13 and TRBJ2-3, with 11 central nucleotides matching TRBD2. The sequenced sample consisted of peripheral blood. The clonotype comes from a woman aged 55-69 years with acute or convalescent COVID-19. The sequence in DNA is TGTGCCAGCAGCTACCACTCTGGGTCCCCTAGCGGGGGGTTAGATACGCAGTATTTT. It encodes CASSYHSGSPSGGLDTQYF.